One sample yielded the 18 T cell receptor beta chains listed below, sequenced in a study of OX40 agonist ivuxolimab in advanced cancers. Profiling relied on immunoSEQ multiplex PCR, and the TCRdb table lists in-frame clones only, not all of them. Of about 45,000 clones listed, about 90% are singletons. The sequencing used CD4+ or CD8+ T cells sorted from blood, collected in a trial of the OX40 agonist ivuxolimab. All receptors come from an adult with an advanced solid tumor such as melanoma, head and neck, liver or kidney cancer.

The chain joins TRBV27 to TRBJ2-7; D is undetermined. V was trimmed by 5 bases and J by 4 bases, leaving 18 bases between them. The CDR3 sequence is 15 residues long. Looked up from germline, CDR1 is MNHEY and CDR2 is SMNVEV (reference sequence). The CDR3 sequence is CASSPGLTVTYEQYF. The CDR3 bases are TGTGCCAGCAGTCCCGGTCTCACAGTTACTTACGAGCAGTACTTC.

The CDR3 DNA follows: TGTGCCAGCAGCCCACCAGACAGGGGGCAGCTGTTTTTT. The encoded protein is CASSPPDRGQLFF. V gene TRBV11-3 combines with J gene TRBJ2-2, with 10 bases aligning to TRBD1. The V and J ends lost 5 bases and 12 bases, in that order; junction bases with no gene match: 6. The CDR3 is 13 residues long. Germline-derived CDR1 and CDR2 are SGHNT and YENEEA.

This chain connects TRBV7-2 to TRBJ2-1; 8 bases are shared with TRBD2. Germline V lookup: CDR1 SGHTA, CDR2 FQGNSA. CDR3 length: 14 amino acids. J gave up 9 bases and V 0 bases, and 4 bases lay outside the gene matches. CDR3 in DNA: TGTGCCAGCAGCTTAGCGGGGACTAGGGCTGAGCAGTTCTTC. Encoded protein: CASSLAGTRAEQFF.

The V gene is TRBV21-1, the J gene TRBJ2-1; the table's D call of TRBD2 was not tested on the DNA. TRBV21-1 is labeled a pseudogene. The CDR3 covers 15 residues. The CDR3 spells CASSKTSGRTNEQFF. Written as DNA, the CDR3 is TGTGCCAGCAGCAAGACTAGCGGGAGGACCAATGAGCAGTTCTTC.

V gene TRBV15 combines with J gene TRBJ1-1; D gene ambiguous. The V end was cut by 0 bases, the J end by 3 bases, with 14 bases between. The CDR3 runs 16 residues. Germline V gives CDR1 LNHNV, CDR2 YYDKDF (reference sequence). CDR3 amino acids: CATSREVGVSDTEAFF. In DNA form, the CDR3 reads TGTGCCACCAGCAGAGAAGTGGGCGTGTCAGACACTGAAGCTTTCTTT.

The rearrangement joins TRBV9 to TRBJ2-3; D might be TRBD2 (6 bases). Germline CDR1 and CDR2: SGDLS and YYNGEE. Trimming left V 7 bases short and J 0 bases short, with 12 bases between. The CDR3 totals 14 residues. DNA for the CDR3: TGTGCCAGCGCCCGGGAGTGGAGCACAGATACGCAGTATTTT. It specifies CASAREWSTDTQYF. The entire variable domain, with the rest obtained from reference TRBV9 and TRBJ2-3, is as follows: DSGVTQTPKHLITATGQRVTLRCSPRSGDLSVYWYQQSLDQGLQFLIQYYNGEERAKGNILERFSAQQFPDLHSELNLSSLELGDSALYFCASAREWSTDTQYFGPGTRLTVL.

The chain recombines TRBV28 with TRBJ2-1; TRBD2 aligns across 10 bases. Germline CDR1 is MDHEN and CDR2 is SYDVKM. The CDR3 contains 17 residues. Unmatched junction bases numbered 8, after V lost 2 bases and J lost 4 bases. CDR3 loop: CASSLNGLSGRYNEQFF. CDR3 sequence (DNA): TGTGCCAGCAGTTTAAATGGGCTTAGCGGGAGGTACAATGAGCAGTTCTTC.

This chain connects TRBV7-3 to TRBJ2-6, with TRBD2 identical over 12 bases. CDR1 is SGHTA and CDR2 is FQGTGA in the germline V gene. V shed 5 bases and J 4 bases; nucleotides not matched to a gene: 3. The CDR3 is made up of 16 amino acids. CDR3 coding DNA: TGTGCCAGCAGCAGGACTAGCGGGATGGGGGCCAACGTCCTGACTTTC. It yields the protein CASSRTSGMGANVLTF.

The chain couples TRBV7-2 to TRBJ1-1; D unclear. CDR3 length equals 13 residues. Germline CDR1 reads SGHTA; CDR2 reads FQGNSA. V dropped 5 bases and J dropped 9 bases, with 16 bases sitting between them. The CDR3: CASSLRRGQKAFF. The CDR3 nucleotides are TGTGCCAGCAGCCTACGCCGAGGGCAGAAAGCTTTCTTT.

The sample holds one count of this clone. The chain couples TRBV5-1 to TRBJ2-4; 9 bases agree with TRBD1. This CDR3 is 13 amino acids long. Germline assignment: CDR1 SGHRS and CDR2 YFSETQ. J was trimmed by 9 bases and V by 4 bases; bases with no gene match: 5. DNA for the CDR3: TGCGCCAGCAGCCCCATGGGACAGGGCATTCAGTACTTC. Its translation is CASSPMGQGIQYF.

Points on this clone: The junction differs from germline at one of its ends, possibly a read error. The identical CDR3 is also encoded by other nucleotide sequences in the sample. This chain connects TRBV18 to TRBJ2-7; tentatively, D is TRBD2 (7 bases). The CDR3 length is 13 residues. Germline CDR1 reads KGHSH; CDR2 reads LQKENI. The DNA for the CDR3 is TGTGCCAGCTCACCACGGGGGGGCTACGAGCAATACTTC. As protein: CASSPRGGYEQYF. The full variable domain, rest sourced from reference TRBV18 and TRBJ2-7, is NAGVMQNPRHLVRRRGQEARLRCSPMKGHSHVYWYRQLPEEGLKFMVYLQKENIIDESGMPKERFSAEFPKEGPSILRIQQVVRGDSAAYFCASSPRGGYEQYFGPGTRLTVT.

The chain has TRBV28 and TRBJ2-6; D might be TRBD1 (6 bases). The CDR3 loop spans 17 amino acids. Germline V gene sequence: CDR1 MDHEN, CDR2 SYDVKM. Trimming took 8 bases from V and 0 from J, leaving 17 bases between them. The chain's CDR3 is CASSTGTPSSGANVLTF. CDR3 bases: TGTGCCAGCTCAACCGGGACACCGAGCTCTGGGGCCAACGTCCTGACTTTC.

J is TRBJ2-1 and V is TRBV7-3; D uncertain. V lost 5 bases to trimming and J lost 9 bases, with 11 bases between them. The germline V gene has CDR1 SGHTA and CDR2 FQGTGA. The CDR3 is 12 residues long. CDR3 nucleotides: TGTGCCAGCAGCCAAATAGGTCTTGAGCAGTTCTTC. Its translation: CASSQIGLEQFF.

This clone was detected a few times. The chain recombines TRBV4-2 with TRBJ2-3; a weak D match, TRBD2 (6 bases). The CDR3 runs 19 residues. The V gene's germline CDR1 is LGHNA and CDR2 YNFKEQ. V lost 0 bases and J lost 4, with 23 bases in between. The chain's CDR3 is CASSQDAQRVFTLPDTQYF. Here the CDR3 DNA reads TGTGCCAGCAGCCAAGATGCCCAGCGGGTGTTCACCCTCCCAGATACGCAGTATTTT.

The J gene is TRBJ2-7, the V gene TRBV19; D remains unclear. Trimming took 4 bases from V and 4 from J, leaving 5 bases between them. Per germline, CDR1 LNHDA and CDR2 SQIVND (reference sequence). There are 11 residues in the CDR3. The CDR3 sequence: CASSTPYEQYF. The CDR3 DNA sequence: TGTGCCAGTAGTACCCCGTACGAGCAGTACTTC.

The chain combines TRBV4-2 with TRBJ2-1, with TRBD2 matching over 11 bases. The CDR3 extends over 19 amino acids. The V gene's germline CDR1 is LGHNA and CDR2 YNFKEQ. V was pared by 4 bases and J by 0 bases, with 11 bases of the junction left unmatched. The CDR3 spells CASSRTATSGTLSYNEQFF. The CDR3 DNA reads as TGTGCCAGCAGCCGAACCGCGACTAGCGGGACCCTCTCCTACAATGAGCAGTTCTTC.

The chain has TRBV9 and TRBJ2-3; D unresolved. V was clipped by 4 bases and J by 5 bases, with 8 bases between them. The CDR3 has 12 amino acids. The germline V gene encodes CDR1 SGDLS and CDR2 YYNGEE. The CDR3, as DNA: TGTGCCAGCAGCTTAACGGGAGATACGCAGTATTTT. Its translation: CASSLTGDTQYF. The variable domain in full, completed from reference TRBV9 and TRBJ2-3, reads DSGVTQTPKHLITATGQRVTLRCSPRSGDLSVYWYQQSLDQGLQFLIQYYNGEERAKGNILERFSAQQFPDLHSELNLSSLELGDSALYFCASSLTGDTQYFGPGTRLTVL.

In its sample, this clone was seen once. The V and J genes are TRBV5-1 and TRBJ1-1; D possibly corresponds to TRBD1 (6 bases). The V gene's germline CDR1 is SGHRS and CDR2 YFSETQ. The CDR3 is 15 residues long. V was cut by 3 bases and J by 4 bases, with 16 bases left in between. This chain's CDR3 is CASSSGEASTTEAFF. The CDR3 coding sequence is TGCGCCAGCAGCTCAGGGGAGGCGTCGACCACTGAAGCTTTCTTT.